This is a list of T cell receptor beta chains from one sample in a study of T cell responses to AZD1222 COVID-19 vaccine. Generated by immunoSEQ multiplex PCR, the TCRdb table keeps only in-frame clones and is missing some. Among 55,000 to 65,000 clones listed, over 70% were seen once. Material: peripheral blood, obtained 28 days after the second AZD1222 dose. These receptors were obtained from an adult who received the AZD1222 COVID-19 vaccine. Each CDR3 is given with its conserved first and last residue. The order of the fields is CDR3 protein, J gene, V gene.

CASSEIRPGGGEKLFF TRBJ1-4 TRBV6-1
CASSRREFNEKLFF TRBJ1-4 TRBV6-5
CANSRDRESYGYTF TRBJ1-2 TRBV10-3
CASSLADTLRVF TRBJ2-1 TRBV7-2
CASSFGRPLNTEAFF TRBJ1-1 TRBV5-1
CASSRPPGEQFF TRBJ2-1 TRBV7-9
CASSITSSVYEQYF TRBJ2-7 TRBV7-8
CASSQTGNQPQHF TRBJ1-5 TRBV7-9
CASTQYAISYNEQFF TRBJ2-1 TRBV11-2
CASSLGGGGTEAFF TRBJ1-1 TRBV28
CASSLNAEQYF TRBJ2-7 TRBV5-4
CASREQEDTEAFF TRBJ1-1 TRBV12-3/TRBV12-4
CAITNSGGSTDTQYF TRBJ2-3 TRBV10-3
CASSLWSSSYNEQFF TRBJ2-1 TRBV3-1/TRBV3-2
CASSIPSGSGSYNEQFF TRBJ2-1 TRBV19
CASSRAFRESGYTF TRBJ1-2 TRBV6-5
CASSLGQGSTEAFF TRBJ1-1 TRBV11-2
CASSLGMGGNTEAFF TRBJ1-1 TRBV7-9
CASRRTSGRDEQFF TRBJ2-1 TRBV27
CASRSDRELLNYGYTF TRBJ1-2 TRBV5-1
CASSFLSGELFF TRBJ2-2 TRBV7-9
CASSLQQGSNQPQHF TRBJ1-5 TRBV7-8